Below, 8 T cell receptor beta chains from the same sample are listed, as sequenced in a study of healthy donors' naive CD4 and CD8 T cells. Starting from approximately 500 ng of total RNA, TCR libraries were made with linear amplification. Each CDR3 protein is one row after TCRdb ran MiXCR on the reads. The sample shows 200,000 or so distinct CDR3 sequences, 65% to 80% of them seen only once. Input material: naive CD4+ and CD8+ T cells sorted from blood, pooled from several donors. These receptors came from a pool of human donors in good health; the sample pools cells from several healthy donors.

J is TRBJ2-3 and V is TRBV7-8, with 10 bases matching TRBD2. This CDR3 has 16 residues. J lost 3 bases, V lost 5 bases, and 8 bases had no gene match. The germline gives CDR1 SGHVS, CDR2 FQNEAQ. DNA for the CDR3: TGTGCCAGCAGCCACAGGGCTAGCGGGAGTACAGATACGCAGTATTTT. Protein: CASSHRASGSTDTQYF.

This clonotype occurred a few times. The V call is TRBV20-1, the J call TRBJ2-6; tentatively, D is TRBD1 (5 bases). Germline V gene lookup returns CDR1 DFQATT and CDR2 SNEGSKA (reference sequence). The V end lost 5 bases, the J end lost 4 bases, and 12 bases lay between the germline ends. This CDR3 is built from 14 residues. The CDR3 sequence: CSAVRDSGANVLTF. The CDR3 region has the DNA TGCAGTGCTGTCAGGGATTCGGGGGCCAACGTCCTGACTTTC.

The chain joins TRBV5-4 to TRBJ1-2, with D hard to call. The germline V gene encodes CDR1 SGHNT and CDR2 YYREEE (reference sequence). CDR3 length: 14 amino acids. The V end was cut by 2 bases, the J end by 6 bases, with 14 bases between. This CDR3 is CASSLPPDTHGYTF. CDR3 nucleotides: TGTGCCAGCAGCTTACCCCCAGATACGCATGGCTACACCTTC.

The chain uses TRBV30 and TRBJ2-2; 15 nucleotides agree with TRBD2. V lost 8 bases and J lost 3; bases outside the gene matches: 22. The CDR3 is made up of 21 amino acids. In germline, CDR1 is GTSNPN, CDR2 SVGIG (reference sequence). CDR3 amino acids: CAQKIPLGLAGGRRDTGELFF. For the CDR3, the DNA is TGTGCCCAGAAGATCCCCTTGGGACTAGCGGGAGGTCGTAGGGACACCGGGGAGCTGTTTTTT.

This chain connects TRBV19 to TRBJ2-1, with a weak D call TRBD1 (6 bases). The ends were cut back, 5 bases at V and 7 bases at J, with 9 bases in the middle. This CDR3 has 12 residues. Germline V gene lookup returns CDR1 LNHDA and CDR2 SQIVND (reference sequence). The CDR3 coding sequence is TGTGCCAGTAGTGGGCAGGGGAATGAGCAGTTCTTC. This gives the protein CASSGQGNEQFF.

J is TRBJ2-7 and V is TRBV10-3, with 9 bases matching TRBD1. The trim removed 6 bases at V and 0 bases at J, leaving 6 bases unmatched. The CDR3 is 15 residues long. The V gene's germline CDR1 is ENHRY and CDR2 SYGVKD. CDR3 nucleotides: TGTGCCATCAGGGATACAGGGGGCAGCTCCTACGAGCAGTACTTC. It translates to CAIRDTGGSSYEQYF.

As DNA, the CDR3 is TGTGCCTGGAGTGTGTTTGGACTCCACGGTCAGCCCCAGCATTTT. Residues: CAWSVFGLHGQPQHF. The V gene is TRBV30, the J gene TRBJ1-5; the D is unclear. The V gene's germline CDR1 is GTSNPN and CDR2 SVGIG (reference sequence). CDR3 length: 15 residues. The V gene lost 0 bases and the J gene lost 6 bases, with 15 bases spanning the gap.

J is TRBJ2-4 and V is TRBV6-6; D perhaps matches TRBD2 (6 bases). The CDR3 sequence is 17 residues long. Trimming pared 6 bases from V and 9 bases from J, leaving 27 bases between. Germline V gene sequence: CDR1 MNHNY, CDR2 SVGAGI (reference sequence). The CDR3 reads CASSSGEAGADFSIQYF. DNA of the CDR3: TGTGCCAGCAGCTCTGGGGAAGCGGGCGCCGACTTTAGCATTCAGTACTTC.